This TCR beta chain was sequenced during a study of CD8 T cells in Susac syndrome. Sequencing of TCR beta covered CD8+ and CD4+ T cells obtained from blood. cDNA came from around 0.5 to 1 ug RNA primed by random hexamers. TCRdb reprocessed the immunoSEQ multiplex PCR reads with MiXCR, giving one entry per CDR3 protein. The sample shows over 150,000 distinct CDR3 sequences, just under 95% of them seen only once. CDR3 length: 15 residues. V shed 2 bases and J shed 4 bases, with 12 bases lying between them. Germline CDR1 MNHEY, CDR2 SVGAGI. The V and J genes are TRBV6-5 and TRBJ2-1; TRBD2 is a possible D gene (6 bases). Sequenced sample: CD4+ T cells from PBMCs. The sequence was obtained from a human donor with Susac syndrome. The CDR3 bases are TGTGCCAGCAGTTACCCGGGACTCGGGTACAATGAGCAGTTCTTC. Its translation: CASSYPGLGYNEQFF.